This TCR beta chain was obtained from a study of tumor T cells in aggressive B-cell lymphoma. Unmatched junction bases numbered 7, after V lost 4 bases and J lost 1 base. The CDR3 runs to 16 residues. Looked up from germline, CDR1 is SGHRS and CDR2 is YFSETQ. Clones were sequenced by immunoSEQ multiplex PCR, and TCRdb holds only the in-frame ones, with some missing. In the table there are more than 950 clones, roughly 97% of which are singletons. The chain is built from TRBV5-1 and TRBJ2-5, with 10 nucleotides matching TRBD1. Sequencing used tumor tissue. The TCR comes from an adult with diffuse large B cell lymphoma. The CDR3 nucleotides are TGCGCCAGCAGCGCCCTGGACAGGGGGAGCCAAGAGACCCAGTACTTC. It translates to CASSALDRGSQETQYF.